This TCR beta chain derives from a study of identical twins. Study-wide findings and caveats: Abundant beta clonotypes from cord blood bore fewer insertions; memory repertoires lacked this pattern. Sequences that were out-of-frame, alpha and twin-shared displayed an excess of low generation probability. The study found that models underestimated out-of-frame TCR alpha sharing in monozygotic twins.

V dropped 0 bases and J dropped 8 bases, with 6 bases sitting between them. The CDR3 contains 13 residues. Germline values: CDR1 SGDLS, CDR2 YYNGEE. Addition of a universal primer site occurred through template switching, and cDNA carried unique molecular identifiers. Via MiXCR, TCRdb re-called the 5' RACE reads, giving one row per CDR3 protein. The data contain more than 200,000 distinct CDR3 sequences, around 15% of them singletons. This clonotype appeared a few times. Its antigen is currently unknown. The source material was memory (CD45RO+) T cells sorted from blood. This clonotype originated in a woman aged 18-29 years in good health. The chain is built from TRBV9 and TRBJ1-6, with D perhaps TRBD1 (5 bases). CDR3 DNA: TGTGCCAGCAGCGTAGAGGGGTATTCACCCCTCCACTTT. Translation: CASSVEGYSPLHF.